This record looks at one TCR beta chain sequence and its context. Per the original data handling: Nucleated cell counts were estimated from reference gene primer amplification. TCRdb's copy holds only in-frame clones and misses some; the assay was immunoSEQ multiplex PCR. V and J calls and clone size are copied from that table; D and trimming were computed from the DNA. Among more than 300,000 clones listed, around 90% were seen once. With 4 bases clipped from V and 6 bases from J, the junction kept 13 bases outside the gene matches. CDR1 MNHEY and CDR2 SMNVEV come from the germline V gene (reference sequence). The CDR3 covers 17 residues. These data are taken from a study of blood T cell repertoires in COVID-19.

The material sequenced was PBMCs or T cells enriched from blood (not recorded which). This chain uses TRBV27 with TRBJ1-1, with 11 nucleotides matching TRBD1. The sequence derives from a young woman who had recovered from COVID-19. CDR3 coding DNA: TGTGCCAGCAGTTCGGGACAGGGGGTAATCCACCACCCTGAAGCTTTCTTT. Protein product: CASSSGQGVIHHPEAFF.